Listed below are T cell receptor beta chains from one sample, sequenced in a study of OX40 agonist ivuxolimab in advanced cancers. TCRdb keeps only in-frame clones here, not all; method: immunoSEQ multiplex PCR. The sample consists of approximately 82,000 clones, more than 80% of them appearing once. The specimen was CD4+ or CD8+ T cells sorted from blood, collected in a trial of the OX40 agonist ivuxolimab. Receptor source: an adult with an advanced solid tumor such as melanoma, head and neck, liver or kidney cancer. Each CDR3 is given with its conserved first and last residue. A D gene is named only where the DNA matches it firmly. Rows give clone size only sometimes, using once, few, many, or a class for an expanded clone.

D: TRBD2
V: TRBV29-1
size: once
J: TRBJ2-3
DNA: TGCAGCGTTGATATGGCGGGGGGCCTGGATACGCAGTATTTT
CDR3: CSVDMAGGLDTQYF

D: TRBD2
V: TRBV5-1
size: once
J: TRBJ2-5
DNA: TGCGCCAGCAGCTCGGGACTAGCGGGGGGGTATCAAGAGACCCAGTACTTC
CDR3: CASSSGLAGGYQETQYF

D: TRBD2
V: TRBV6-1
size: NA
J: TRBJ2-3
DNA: TGTGCCAGCAGTGGATCAGCGGGGGGGACAGATACGCAGTATTTT
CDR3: CASSGSAGGTDTQYF

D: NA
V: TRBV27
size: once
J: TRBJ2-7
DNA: TGTGCCAGCAGCCATACCCGGGCCAGGGGGGACGAGCAGTACTTC
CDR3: CASSHTRARGDEQYF

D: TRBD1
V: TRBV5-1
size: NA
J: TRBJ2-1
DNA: TGCGCCAGCAGCGGACAGGGGGCTGAGCAGTTCTTC
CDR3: CASSGQGAEQFF

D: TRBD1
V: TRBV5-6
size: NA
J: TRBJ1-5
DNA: TGTGCCAGCAGCTTGTGGGACAGGGGGCGGCTCCAGCATTTT
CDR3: CASSLWDRGRLQHF

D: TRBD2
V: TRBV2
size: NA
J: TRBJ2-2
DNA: TGTGCCAGCAGTGTACGGCTAGCGGGAGGTACCGGGGAGCTGTTTTTT
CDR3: CASSVRLAGGTGELFF

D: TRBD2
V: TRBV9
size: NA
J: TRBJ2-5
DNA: TGTGCCAGCACTAGCGGGGTGGCGGAGACCCAGTACTTC
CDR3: CASTSGVAETQYF

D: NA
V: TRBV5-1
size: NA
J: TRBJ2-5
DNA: TGCGCCAGCAGCTTGGAGGGGGAAAGAGAGACCCAGTACTTC
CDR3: CASSLEGERETQYF

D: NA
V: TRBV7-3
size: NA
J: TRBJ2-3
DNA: TGTGCCAGCAGCTTATCCGTGCTAGATACGCAGTATTTT
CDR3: CASSLSVLDTQYF

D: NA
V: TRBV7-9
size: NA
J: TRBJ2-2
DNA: TGTGCCAGCAGCTTAGAAGTGTTCGGGGAGCTGTTTTTT
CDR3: CASSLEVFGELFF

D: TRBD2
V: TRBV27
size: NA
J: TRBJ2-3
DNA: TGTGCCAGCAGTTTAAACCTCGCGGGGGAATGGGGTACGCAGTATTTT
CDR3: CASSLNLAGEWGTQYF

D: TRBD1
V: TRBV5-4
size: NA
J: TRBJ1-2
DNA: TGTGCCAGCAGCTTGGGGGACAGGGAGAACTATGGCTACACCTTC
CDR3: CASSLGDRENYGYTF

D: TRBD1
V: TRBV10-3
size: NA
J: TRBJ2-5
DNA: TGTGCCGCGACTCCGGGACAGGGACAAGAGACCCAGTACTTC
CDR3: CAATPGQGQETQYF

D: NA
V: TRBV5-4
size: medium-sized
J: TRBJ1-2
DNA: TGTGCCAGCAGCTCCCGGGCCACCTATGGCTACACCTTC
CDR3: CASSSRATYGYTF

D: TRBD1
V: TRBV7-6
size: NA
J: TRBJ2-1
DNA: TGTGCCAGCAGCTTCCCAGGGGGCCACAATGAGCAGTTCTTC
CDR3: CASSFPGGHNEQFF

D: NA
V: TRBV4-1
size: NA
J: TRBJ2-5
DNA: TGCGCCAGCAGCCAAGATCGAGGAGGGGGCCAAGAGACCCAGTACTTC
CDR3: CASSQDRGGGQETQYF

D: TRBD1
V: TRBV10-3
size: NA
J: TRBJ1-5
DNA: TGTGCCATCAGTACAGGGGGCAAGCAGCCCCAGCATTTT
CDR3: CAISTGGKQPQHF

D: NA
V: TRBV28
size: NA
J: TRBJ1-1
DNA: TGTGCCAGTGGTAAGTTTAATGGTATCCACGGGGTCACTGAAGCTTTCTTT
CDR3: CASGKFNGIHGVTEAFF

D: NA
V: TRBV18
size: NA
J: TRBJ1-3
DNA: TGTGCCAGCTCACCAGTGGAGGTGACCTCTGGAAACACCATATATTTT
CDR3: CASSPVEVTSGNTIYF

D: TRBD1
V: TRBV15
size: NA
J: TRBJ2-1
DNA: TGTGCCACCAGCAGAGGACAGGGGGCTACCTACAATGAGCAGTTCTTC
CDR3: CATSRGQGATYNEQFF

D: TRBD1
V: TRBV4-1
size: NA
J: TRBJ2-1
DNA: TGCGCCAGCAGCCGCGGACAGGGGTCTTACAATGAGCAGTTCTTC
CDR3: CASSRGQGSYNEQFF

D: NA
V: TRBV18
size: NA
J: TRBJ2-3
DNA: TGTGCCAGCTCACCACCGAGGCCCGATGGTACAGATACGCAGTATTTT
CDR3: CASSPPRPDGTDTQYF

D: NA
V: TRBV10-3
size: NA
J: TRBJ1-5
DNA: TGTGCCATCACCCTGGCAGAAAGCAATCAGCCCCAGCATTTT
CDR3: CAITLAESNQPQHF

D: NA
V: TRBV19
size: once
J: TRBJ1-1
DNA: TGTGCCAGTACCCTCGCACGGAACACTGAAGCTTTCTTT
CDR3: CASTLARNTEAFF

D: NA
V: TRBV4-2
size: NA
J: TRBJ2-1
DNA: TGTGCCAGCAGCCTGGACCAGCAGTACAATGAGCAGTTCTTC
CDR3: CASSLDQQYNEQFF

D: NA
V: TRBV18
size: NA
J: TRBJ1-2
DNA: TGTGCCAGCTCACCCGGGGACTACTATGGCTACACCTTC
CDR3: CASSPGDYYGYTF

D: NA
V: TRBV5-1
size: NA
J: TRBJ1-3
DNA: TGCGCCAGCGCTGGGGGATTCGCTGGAAACACCATATATTTT
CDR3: CASAGGFAGNTIYF

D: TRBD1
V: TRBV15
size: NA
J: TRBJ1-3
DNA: TGTGCCACCAGCAGCAGGGGGCCCGGAAACACCATATATTTT
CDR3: CATSSRGPGNTIYF

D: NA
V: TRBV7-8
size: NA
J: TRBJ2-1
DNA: TGTGCCAGCAGCTTAGGGTTAGTGGATGAGCAGTTCTTC
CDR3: CASSLGLVDEQFF

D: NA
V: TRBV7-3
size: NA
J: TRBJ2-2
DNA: TGTGCCAGCAGTTTAAGAATGGGGGAGCTGTTTTTT
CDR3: CASSLRMGELFF

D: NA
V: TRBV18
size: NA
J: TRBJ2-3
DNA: TGTGCCAGCTCACCTCAGAGCACAGATACGCAGTATTTT
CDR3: CASSPQSTDTQYF

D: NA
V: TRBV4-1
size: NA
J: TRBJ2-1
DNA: TGCGCCAGCAGCCAGGGGCAGAACCCTTACAATGAGCAGTTCTTC
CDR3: CASSQGQNPYNEQFF

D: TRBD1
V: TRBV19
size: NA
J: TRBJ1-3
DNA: TGTGCCAGTACCGCTCGGACAGGGGGCGCGTCTGGAAACACCATATATTTT
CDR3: CASTARTGGASGNTIYF

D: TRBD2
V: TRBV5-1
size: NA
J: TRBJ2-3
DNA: TGCGCCAGTCTTAGGAGCGGGGTTAGCACAGATACGCAGTATTTT
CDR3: CASLRSGVSTDTQYF

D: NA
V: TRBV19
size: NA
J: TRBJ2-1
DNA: TGTGCCAGTAGTATTCTAATCGGTGCCTACAATGAGCAGTTCTTC
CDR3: CASSILIGAYNEQFF

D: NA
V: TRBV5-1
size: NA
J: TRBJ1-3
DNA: TGCGCCAGCAGCCCCGAGTTCTACGGAAACACCATATATTTT
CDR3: CASSPEFYGNTIYF

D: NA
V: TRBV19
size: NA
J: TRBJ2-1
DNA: TGTGCCACCAGCGTACTAGCCACCTGGGGGGAGCAGTTCTTC
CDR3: CATSVLATWGEQFF

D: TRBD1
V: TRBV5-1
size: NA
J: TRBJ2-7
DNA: TGCGCCAGCAGCTTGGTACAGGGGGCCGACGAGCAGTACTTC
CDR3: CASSLVQGADEQYF

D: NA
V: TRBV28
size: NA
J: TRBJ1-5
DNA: TGTGCCAGCAGGGTGGGGGGCGAGGATAGCAATCAGCCCCAGCATTTT
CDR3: CASRVGGEDSNQPQHF

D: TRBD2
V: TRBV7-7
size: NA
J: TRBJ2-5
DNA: TGTGCTAGCAGCCCACTCCTGACTAGCGGGGGAAAGACCCAGTACTTC
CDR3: CASSPLLTSGGKTQYF

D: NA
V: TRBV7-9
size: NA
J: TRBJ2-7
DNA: TGTGCCAGCAGCCTGCGGGGTGGAGGAAAGTCCTACGAGCAGTACTTC
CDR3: CASSLRGGGKSYEQYF

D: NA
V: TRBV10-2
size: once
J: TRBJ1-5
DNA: TGCGCCAGCACCAGAGCTCGGGATCAGCCCCAGCATTTT
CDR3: CASTRARDQPQHF

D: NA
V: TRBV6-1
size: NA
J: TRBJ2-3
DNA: TGTGCCAGCAAACGGGAGAGGGCCCAGACAGATACGCAGTATTTT
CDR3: CASKRERAQTDTQYF

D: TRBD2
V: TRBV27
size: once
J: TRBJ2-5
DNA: TGTGCCAGCAGTCTCGGACTAGCGGGGGGTCAAGAGACCCAGTACTTC
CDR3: CASSLGLAGGQETQYF

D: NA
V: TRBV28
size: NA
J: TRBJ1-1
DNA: TGTGCCAGCAGTTTGCAGGGACAAGCTTTCTTT
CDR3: CASSLQGQAFF

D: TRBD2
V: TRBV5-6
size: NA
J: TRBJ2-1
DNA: TGTGCCAGCAGCGTGGGACTAGCGGACTACAATGAGCAGTTCTTC
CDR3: CASSVGLADYNEQFF

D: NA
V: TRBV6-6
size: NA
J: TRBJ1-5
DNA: TGTGCCAGCAGTAACCACGGGGTAAGCAATCAGCCCCAGCATTTT
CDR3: CASSNHGVSNQPQHF

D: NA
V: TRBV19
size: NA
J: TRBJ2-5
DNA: TGTGCCAGTAGTGCCAGAAGATACCAAGAGACCCAGTACTTC
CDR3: CASSARRYQETQYF

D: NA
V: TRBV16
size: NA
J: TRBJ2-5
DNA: TGTGCCAGCAGCCAATCGAGGTACCAAGAGACCCAGTACTTC
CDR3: CASSQSRYQETQYF

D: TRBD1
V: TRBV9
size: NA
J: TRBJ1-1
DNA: TGTGCCAGCAGCTTACAGGGGCCCACGAACACTGAAGCTTTCTTT
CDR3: CASSLQGPTNTEAFF

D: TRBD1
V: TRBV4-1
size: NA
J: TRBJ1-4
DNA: TGCGCCAGCAGCTTCGGACAGGTCGGGGAAAAACTGTTTTTT
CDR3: CASSFGQVGEKLFF

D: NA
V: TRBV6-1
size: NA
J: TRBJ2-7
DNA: TGTGCCAGCAGTTTTTACAGCTCCTACGAGCAGTACTTC
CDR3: CASSFYSSYEQYF

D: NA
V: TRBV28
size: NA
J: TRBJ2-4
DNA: TGTGCCAGCAGCCTTCCGGGTCCGGGGGACATTCAGTACTTC
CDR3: CASSLPGPGDIQYF